This paragraph reports one T cell receptor beta chain. Its antigen is currently unknown. Then a second PCR, running roughly 7 to 11 cycles, was carried out with a sample-barcoded 5' primer and a J-beta primer mix. Via MiXCR, TCRdb re-called the 5' RACE reads, giving one row per CDR3 protein. The sample holds about 1.7 million distinct CDR3 sequences; 28% are singletons and the top ten take 6.5% to 8.5%. Germline V gene lookup returns CDR1 KGHDR and CDR2 SFDVKD. The CDR3 is 15 amino acids. After removal of 4 bases from V and 0 bases from J, the junction contained 2 bases not matched to a gene. This specimen belongs to a study of blood T cells in healthy people across ages. Overall study findings and caveats: Not knowing donor CMV status may have confounded expanded clonotype changes. Reliance upon unsorted PBMCs precluded definitive naive versus antigen-experienced comparison.

V usage is TRBV24-1 and J usage is TRBJ2-1; 7 bases line up with TRBD2. Material for sequencing was blood. The sequence was obtained from a woman in her twenties or thirties in good health. The CDR3 here is CATSESGDSYNEQFF. CDR3 bases: TGTGCCACCAGTGAAAGCGGGGACTCCTACAATGAGCAGTTCTTC.